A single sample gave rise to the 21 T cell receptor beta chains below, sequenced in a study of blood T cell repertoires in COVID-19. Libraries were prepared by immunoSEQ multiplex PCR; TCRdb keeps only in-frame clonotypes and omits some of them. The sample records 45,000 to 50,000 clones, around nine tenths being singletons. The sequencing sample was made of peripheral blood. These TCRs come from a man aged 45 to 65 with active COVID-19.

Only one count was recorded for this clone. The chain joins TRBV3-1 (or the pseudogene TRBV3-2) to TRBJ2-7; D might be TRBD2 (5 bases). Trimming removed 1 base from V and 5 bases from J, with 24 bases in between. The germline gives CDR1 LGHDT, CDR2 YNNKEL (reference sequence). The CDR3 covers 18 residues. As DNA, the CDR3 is TGTGCCAGCAGCCAAGTGTCCCCCGGACTCCGCGGGTTGGACGAGCAGTACTTC. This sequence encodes CASSQVSPGLRGLDEQYF.

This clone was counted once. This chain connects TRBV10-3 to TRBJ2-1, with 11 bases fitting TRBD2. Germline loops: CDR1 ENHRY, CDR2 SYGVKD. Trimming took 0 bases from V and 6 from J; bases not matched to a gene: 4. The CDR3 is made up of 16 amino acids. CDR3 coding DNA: TGTGCCATCAGTGAGTCGATAGCGGGGGGGTCCAATGAGCAGTTCTTC. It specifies CAISESIAGGSNEQFF.

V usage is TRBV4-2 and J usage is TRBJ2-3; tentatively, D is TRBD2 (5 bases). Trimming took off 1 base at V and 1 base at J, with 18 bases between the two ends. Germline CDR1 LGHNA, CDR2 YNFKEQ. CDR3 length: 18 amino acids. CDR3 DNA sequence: TGTGCCAGCAGCCAAGCTCCCGGTACTAGGTCCCGCACAGATACGCAGTATTTT. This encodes CASSQAPGTRSRTDTQYF.

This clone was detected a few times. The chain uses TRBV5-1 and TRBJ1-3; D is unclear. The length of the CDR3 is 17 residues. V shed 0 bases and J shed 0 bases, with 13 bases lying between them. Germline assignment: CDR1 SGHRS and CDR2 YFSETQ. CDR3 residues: CASSLAPQRISGNTIYF. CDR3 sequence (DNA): TGCGCCAGCAGCTTGGCCCCACAGAGAATCTCTGGAAACACCATATATTTT.

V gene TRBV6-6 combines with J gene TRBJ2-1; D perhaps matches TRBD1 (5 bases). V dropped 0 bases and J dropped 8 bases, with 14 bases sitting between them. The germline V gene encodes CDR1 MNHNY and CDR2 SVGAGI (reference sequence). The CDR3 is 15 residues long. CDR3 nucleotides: TGTGCCAGCAGTTACTCGAGGCAGGGAAACGATGAGCAGTTCTTC. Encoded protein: CASSYSRQGNDEQFF.

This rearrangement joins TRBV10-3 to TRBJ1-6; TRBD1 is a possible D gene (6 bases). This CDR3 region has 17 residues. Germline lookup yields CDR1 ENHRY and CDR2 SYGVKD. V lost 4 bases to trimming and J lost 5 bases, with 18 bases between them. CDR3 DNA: TGTGCCATCAGTGCTAACCCTACAGGGTTAGATAATTCACCCCTCCACTTT. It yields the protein CAISANPTGLDNSPLHF.

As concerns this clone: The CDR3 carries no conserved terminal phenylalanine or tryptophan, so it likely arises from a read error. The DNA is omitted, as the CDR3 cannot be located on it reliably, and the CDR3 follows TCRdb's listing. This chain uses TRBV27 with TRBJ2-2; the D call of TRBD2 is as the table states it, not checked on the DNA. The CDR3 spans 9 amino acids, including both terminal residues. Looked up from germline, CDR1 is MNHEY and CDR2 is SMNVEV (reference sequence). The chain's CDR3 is CASSSPDSG.

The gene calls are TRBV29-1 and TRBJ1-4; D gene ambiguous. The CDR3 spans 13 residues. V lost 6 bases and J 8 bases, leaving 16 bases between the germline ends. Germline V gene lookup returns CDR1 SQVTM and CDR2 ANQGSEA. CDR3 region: CSVERVPGEKLFF. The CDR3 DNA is TGCAGCGTGGAAAGGGTCCCGGGGGAAAAACTGTTTTTT.

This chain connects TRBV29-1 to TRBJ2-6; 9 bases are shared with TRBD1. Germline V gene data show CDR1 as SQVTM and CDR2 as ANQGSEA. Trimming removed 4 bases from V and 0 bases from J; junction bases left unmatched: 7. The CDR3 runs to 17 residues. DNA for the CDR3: TGCAGCGTTGCCCGGGACAGGGCCGCCTCTGGGGCCAACGTCCTGACTTTC. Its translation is CSVARDRAASGANVLTF.

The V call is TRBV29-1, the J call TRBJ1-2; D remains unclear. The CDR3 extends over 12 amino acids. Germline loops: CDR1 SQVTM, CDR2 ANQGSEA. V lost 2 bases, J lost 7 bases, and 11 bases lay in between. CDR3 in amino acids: CSVESGLSGYTF. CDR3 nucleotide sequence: TGCAGCGTTGAATCGGGGTTGAGTGGCTACACCTTC.

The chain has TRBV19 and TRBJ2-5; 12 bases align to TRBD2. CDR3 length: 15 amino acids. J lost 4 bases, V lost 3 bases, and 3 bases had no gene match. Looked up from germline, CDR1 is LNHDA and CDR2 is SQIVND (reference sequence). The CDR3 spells CASSMTSGGGETQYF. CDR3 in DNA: TGTGCCAGTAGTATGACTAGCGGGGGAGGAGAGACCCAGTACTTC.

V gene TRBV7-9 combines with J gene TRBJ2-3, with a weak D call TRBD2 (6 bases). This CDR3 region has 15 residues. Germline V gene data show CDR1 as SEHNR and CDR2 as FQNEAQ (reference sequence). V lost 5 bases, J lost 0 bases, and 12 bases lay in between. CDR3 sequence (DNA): TGTGCCAGCAGCCCGAGGGAGGTTAGCACAGATACGCAGTATTTT. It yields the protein CASSPREVSTDTQYF.

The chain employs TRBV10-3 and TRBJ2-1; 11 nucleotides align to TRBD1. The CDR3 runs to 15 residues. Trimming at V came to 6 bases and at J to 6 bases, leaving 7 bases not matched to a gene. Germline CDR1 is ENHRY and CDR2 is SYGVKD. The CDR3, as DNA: TGTGCCATCAGCCCGGGACAGGGGGTGGGCAATGAGCAGTTCTTC. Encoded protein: CAISPGQGVGNEQFF.

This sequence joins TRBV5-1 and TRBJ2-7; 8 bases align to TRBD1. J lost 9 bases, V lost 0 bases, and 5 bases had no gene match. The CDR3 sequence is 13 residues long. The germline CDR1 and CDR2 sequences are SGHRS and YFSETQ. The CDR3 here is CASSLAGRGRQYF. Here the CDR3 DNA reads TGCGCCAGCAGCTTGGCCGGCAGGGGGCGGCAGTACTTC.

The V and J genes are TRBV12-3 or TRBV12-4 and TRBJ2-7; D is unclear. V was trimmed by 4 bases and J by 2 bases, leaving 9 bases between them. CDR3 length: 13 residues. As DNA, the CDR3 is TGTGCCAGCAGTTGGTCCTCTACCTACGAGCAGTACTTC. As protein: CASSWSSTYEQYF.

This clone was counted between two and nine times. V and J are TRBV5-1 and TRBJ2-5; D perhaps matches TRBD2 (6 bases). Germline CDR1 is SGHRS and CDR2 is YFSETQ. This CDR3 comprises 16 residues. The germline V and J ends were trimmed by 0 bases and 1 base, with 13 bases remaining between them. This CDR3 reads CASSLGPGLSQETQYF. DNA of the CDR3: TGCGCCAGCAGCTTGGGACCGGGACTGTCCCAAGAGACCCAGTACTTC.

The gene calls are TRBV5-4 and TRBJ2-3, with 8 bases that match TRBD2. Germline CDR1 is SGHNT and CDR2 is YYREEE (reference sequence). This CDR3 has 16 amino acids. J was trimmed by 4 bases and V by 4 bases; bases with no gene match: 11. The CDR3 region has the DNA TGTGCCAGCAGCATTCGGAGGGGACTAGAGCCAGATACGCAGTATTTT. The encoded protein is CASSIRRGLEPDTQYF.

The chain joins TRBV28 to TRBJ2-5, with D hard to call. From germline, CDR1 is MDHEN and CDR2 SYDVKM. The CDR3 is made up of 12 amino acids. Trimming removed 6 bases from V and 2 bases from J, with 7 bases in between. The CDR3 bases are TGTGCCAGCAGGAGAATGCAAGAGACCCAGTACTTC. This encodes CASRRMQETQYF.

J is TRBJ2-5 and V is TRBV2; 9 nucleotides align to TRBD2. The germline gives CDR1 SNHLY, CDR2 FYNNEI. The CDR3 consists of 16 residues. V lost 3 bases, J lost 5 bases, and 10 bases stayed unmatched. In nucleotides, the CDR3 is TGTGCCAGCAGTGAGGGAGGCGGGGGGGCGTTTGAGACCCAGTACTTC. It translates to CASSEGGGGAFETQYF.

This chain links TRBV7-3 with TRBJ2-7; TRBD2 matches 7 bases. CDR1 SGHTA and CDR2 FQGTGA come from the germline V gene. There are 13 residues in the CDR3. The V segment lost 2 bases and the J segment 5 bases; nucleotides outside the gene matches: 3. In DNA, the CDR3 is TGTGCCAGCAGCTTAGGGAGGGCGGACGAGCAGTACTTC. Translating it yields CASSLGRADEQYF. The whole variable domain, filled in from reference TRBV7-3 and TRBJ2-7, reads GAGVSQTPSNKVTEKGKYVELRCDPISGHTALYWYRQSLGQGPEFLIYFQGTGAADDSGLPNDRFFAVRPEGSVSTLKIQRTERGDSAVYLCASSLGRADEQYFGPGTRLTVT.

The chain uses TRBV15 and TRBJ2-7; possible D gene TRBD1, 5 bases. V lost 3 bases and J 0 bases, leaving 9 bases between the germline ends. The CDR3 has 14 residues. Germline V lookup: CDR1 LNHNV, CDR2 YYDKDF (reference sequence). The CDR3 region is CATSRDTYSYEQYF. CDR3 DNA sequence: TGTGCCACCAGCAGGGACACTTACTCCTACGAGCAGTACTTC.